This is a list of T cell receptor beta chains from one sample in a study of cytomegalovirus exposure and HLA in healthy donors. Profiling relied on immunoSEQ multiplex PCR, and the TCRdb table lists in-frame clones only, not all of them. The data show roughly 190,000 clones, about 83% seen once. The sample comprised PBMCs. Every receptor here comes from a female donor in good health and CMV-seronegative. Both conserved end residues are part of each CDR3. The D gene is left open where the match is weak. Only some rows state a clone size, as once, few, many or a class for expanded clones.

TRBJ2-2 NA TRBV5-1 few CASSRTGARLGGRSTGELFF TGCGCCAGCAGCCGGACAGGGGCGAGGCTAGGCGGGAGGTCCACCGGGGAGCTGTTTTTT
TRBJ2-7 NA TRBV18 few CASSLQRANTAYYEQYF TGTGCCAGCTCTCTACAGAGGGCTAACACGGCGTACTACGAGCAGTACTTC
TRBJ1-4 NA TRBV7-8 NA CASILGQGVGKLFF TGTGCCAGCATTTTAGGGCAGGGCGTCGGAAAACTGTTTTTT
TRBJ2-3 TRBD1 TRBV29-1 NA CSVCSTGGTDTQYF TGCAGCGTCTGCTCGACAGGGGGCACAGATACGCAGTATTTT
TRBJ1-2 NA TRBV27 once CASSLGGGNGYTF TGTGCCAGCAGTTTGGGTGGAGGGAACGGCTACACCTTC
TRBJ1-5 NA TRBV19 NA CASNPGGSNQPQHF TGTGCCAGTAACCCGGGAGGGAGCAATCAGCCCCAGCATTTT
TRBJ2-2 TRBD2 TRBV28 NA CASSFTSGRTNTGELFF TGTGCCAGCAGTTTTACTAGCGGGAGGACGAACACCGGGGAGCTGTTTTTT
TRBJ1-4 NA TRBV6-1 NA CASSPNRVEKLFF TGTGCCAGCAGTCCTAACAGGGTTGAAAAACTGTTTTTT
TRBJ1-1 TRBD1 TRBV4-1 few CASSPGQGDTEAFF TGCGCCAGCAGCCCGGGACAGGGAGACACTGAAGCTTTCTTT
TRBJ2-7 TRBD1 TRBV11-2 NA CASRGTGGAYEQYF TGTGCCAGCAGGGGCACAGGGGGAGCCTACGAGCAGTACTTC
TRBJ1-1 NA TRBV14 NA CASSHAGTPNTEAFF TGTGCCAGCAGCCACGCCGGGACACCCAACACTGAAGCTTTCTTT
TRBJ1-5 NA TRBV18 NA CASSPSAPGVWQPQHF TGTGCCAGCTCACCATCAGCACCGGGGGTTTGGCAGCCCCAGCATTTT
TRBJ1-2 NA TRBV4-3 NA CASSQELDSFWYGYTF TGCGCCAGCAGCCAAGAGTTGGACAGCTTTTGGTATGGCTACACCTTC
TRBJ2-3 TRBD2 TRBV9 NA CASSVSGRAEDTQYF TGTGCCAGCAGCGTGAGCGGGAGGGCGGAAGATACGCAGTATTTT
TRBJ1-3 TRBD1 TRBV6-5 NA CATTGGFTSGNTIYF TGTGCCACGACAGGGGGGTTTACCTCTGGAAACACCATATATTTT
TRBJ2-1 NA TRBV7-8 few CASSLGRRRSYNEQFF TGTGCCAGCAGCTTAGGGAGGAGGAGGTCCTACAATGAGCAGTTCTTC
TRBJ2-5 NA TRBV7-9 NA CASRGTVKETQYF TGTGCCAGCAGAGGCACAGTGAAAGAGACCCAGTACTTC
TRBJ2-1 TRBD1 TRBV7-9 NA CASSKRAQGAYNEQFF TGTGCCAGCAGCAAAAGGGCTCAGGGGGCCTACAATGAGCAGTTCTTC
TRBJ2-1 NA TRBV27 NA CASSLTISSYNEQFF TGTGCCAGCAGTTTAACGATTAGCTCCTACAATGAGCAGTTCTTC
TRBJ1-1 NA TRBV19 NA CASSVFMDSGAFF TGTGCCAGTAGTGTCTTTATGGACTCCGGAGCTTTCTTT
TRBJ2-7 NA TRBV18 NA CASSRGDPTYEQYF TGTGCCAGCTCACGGGGGGACCCCACCTACGAGCAGTACTTC
TRBJ2-3 NA TRBV30 NA CAWSDAASSTDTQYF TGTGCCTGGAGTGACGCGGCGTCTAGCACAGATACGCAGTATTTT
TRBJ2-1 TRBD2 TRBV5-5 NA CASSLASGPYNEQFF TGTGCCAGCAGCCTAGCTAGCGGGCCTTACAATGAGCAGTTCTTC
TRBJ2-3 TRBD2 TRBV9 NA CASSAGAGGDTQYF TGTGCCAGCAGCGCCGGAGCGGGAGGGGATACGCAGTATTTT
TRBJ2-2 TRBD2 TRBV5-3 NA CARSLFRGGGLAGGNTGELFF TGTGCCAGAAGCTTGTTCAGGGGAGGGGGACTAGCGGGAGGGAACACCGGGGAGCTGTTTTTT
TRBJ1-5 TRBD1 TRBV19 once CASSKWDRGSNQPQHF TGTGCCAGTAGTAAATGGGACAGGGGAAGCAATCAGCCCCAGCATTTT
TRBJ1-1 TRBD1 TRBV18 NA CASSLQGGNTEAFF TGTGCCAGCTCACTACAGGGGGGGAACACTGAAGCTTTCTTT
TRBJ1-1 NA TRBV9 NA CASSPGQQGAFYGTEAFF TGTGCCAGCAGCCCGGGCCAGCAGGGTGCCTTTTATGGCACTGAAGCTTTCTTT
TRBJ1-2 NA TRBV28 NA CASSLSRVNYGYTF TGTGCCAGCAGTTTGTCCAGGGTTAACTATGGCTACACCTTC
TRBJ1-4 NA TRBV10-2 NA CASSADGRRGGKLFF TGCGCCAGCAGTGCCGACGGGAGACGGGGAGGAAAACTGTTTTTT
TRBJ1-5 NA TRBV5-1 NA CASREGVRSNQPQHF TGCGCCAGCAGGGAGGGAGTACGGAGCAATCAGCCCCAGCATTTT
TRBJ1-1 NA TRBV7-9 NA CASSLAGGGTEAFF TGTGCCAGCAGCTTAGCAGGGGGAGGGACTGAAGCTTTCTTT
TRBJ2-1 TRBD2 TRBV28 NA CAAGGSFYEQFF TGTGCAGCGGGAGGAAGTTTCTATGAGCAGTTCTTC
TRBJ1-2 NA TRBV21-1 NA CASSTQYGYTF TGTGCCAGCAGCACTCAGTATGGCTACACCTTC
TRBJ2-5 TRBD2 TRBV10-3 NA CAISESRVAGSQETQYF TGTGCCATCAGTGAGTCCCGAGTAGCGGGTTCCCAAGAGACCCAGTACTTC
TRBJ2-7 TRBD1 TRBV5-1 NA CASSLGVSGGTSYEQYF TGCGCCAGCAGCTTGGGGGTATCAGGGGGCACCTCCTACGAGCAGTACTTC
TRBJ2-5 NA TRBV27 NA CASSFLGTQETQYF TGTGCCAGCAGTTTTCTGGGGACTCAAGAGACCCAGTACTTC
TRBJ2-5 NA TRBV6-6 NA CASSYSLFQETQYF TGTGCCAGCAGTTACAGTCTATTCCAAGAGACCCAGTACTTC
TRBJ2-4 NA TRBV6-5 NA CASSPRGGGNIQYF TGTGCCAGCAGCCCGAGGGGAGGAGGAAACATTCAGTACTTC
TRBJ1-5 TRBD1 TRBV19 NA CASSTDRGLNQPQHF TGTGCCAGTTCTACGGACAGGGGGCTTAATCAGCCCCAGCATTTT
TRBJ2-1 TRBD2 TRBV5-4 NA CASSSGLAGTYNEQFF TGTGCCAGCAGCTCGGGACTAGCGGGCACCTACAATGAGCAGTTCTTC
TRBJ2-1 TRBD2 TRBV9 once CASTTGTSGTVEQFF TGTGCCAGCACCACCGGGACTAGCGGGACGGTTGAGCAGTTCTTC
TRBJ2-7 TRBD1 TRBV4-2 NA CASSQDVGTGSEQYF TGTGCCAGCAGCCAAGATGTGGGGACAGGCTCCGAGCAGTACTTC
TRBJ2-5 TRBD1 TRBV6-5 NA CASSYLPRGLGEQYF TGTGCCAGCAGTTACCTACCCAGGGGGCTGGGAGAGCAGTACTTC
TRBJ2-7 NA TRBV27 NA CASSFQGHHYEQYF TGTGCCAGCAGTTTCCAGGGCCACCACTACGAGCAGTACTTC
TRBJ2-1 TRBD1 TRBV9 NA CASSEWAGGPSSYNEQFF TGTGCCAGCAGCGAGTGGGCAGGGGGCCCTAGCTCCTACAATGAGCAGTTCTTC
TRBJ2-3 TRBD2 TRBV28 NA CASGRGGDTQYF TGTGCCAGCGGCCGGGGGGGAGATACGCAGTATTTT
TRBJ2-3 NA TRBV10-2 NA CASRATATDTQYF TGCGCCAGCAGAGCGACGGCCACAGATACGCAGTATTTT
TRBJ2-7 TRBD2 TRBV4-1 few CASSPRTSSYEQYF TGCGCCAGCAGCCCGAGGACTAGCTCCTACGAGCAGTACTTC
TRBJ1-3 NA TRBV7-3 once CASSHAGSGNTIYF TGTGCCAGCAGTCACGCAGGGTCTGGAAACACCATATATTTT
TRBJ2-3 TRBD1 TRBV9 NA CASSRDRHTDTQYF TGTGCCAGCAGCCGGGACAGGCACACAGATACGCAGTATTTT
TRBJ2-7 NA TRBV5-6 NA CASSLGQGRSYEQYF TGTGCCAGCAGCTTGGGCCAGGGGCGGTCCTACGAGCAGTACTTC
TRBJ1-5 TRBD1 TRBV7-9 few CASSLGGQGGEKPQHF TGTGCCAGCAGCTTAGGGGGACAGGGTGGTGAAAAGCCCCAGCATTTT
TRBJ2-2 TRBD1 TRBV27 NA CASSPHTGVGPPGELFF TGTGCCAGCAGTCCCCACACAGGGGTAGGCCCGCCCGGGGAGCTGTTTTTT
TRBJ2-1 TRBD2 TRBV19 NA CASSIRTSGRGGEQFF TGTGCCAGTAGTATTCGTACTAGCGGGAGGGGGGGTGAGCAGTTCTTC
TRBJ2-6 TRBD1 TRBV5-4 NA CASSSSRQGWGANVLTF TGTGCCAGCAGCTCCAGTCGACAGGGGTGGGGGGCCAACGTCCTGACTTTC
TRBJ1-1 NA TRBV30 NA CAWSFMNTEAFF TGTGCCTGGAGTTTTATGAACACTGAAGCTTTCTTT
TRBJ1-3 NA TRBV7-6 NA CASSNTQAGNTIYF TGTGCCAGCAGCAACACACAGGCTGGAAACACCATATATTTT
TRBJ2-7 TRBD1 TRBV11-2 NA CASSLEATGDTNEQYF TGTGCCAGCAGCTTAGAAGCGACAGGGGATACTAACGAGCAGTACTTC